This record covers a single T cell receptor (beta chain). This entry belongs to a study of T cell changes during pregnancy in multiple sclerosis. The method was immunoSEQ multiplex PCR; TCRdb's version includes in-frame clones alone and lacks a portion of them. The sample holds 60,000 to 75,000 clones, 92% seen once. Sequencing was performed on peripheral blood, taken after pregnancy. This sequence originates from a female donor with multiple sclerosis, enrolled in a pregnancy study.

CDR3 sequence: CASSIGRANRGLGCYGYTF. The CDR3 nucleotides are TGTGCCAGTAGTATAGGGAGGGCGAACAGGGGATTAGGCTGCTATGGCTACACCTTC. This chain uses TRBV19 with TRBJ1-2, with 7 positions matching TRBD1. This CDR3 is 19 amino acids long. Trimming at V came to 1 base and at J to 4 bases, leaving 18 bases not matched to a gene. CDR1 and CDR2 (germline): LNHDA, SQIVND (reference sequence).